Listed below are T cell receptor beta chains from one sample, sequenced in a study of T cells in localized non-small cell lung cancer. Profiling relied on immunoSEQ multiplex PCR, and the TCRdb table lists in-frame clones only, not all of them. The sample yields around 94,000 clones, about nine tenths seen once. The material sequenced was peripheral blood, taken before any cancer treatment. Receptor source: a man between 40 and 69 years old with stage I squamous cell lung carcinoma. The CDR3 runs from the conserved cysteine through the conserved F or W. A D gene is named only where the DNA matches it firmly. Some rows mark clone size as missing; the rest say once, few, many or name a class of expanded clone.

V,J,length,D,size,CDR3,DNA
TRBV2,TRBJ2-7,13,.,.,CASRDRPHYEQYF,TGTGCCAGCAGGGACCGACCCCACTACGAGCAGTACTTC
TRBV18,TRBJ1-5,16,TRBD1,few,CASSPTGTGGTQPQHF,TGTGCCAGCTCACCAACCGGGACAGGGGGAACTCAGCCCCAGCATTTT
TRBV29-1,TRBJ2-2,11,.,once,CSAANTGELFF,TGCAGTGCTGCTAACACCGGGGAGCTGTTTTTT
TRBV4-1,TRBJ1-1,12,TRBD1,.,CASSPRTGLGFF,TGCGCCAGCAGCCCGCGGACAGGGTTGGGTTTCTTT
TRBV19,TRBJ1-2,13,.,.,CASTPGLSYGYTF,TGTGCCAGTACCCCCGGGCTGTCGTATGGCTACACCTTC
TRBV10-3,TRBJ2-5,13,.,.,CAIRIQGEETQYF,TGTGCCATCAGGATACAGGGTGAAGAGACCCAGTACTTC
TRBV10-3,TRBJ1-1,13,.,.,CAIRGALGTEAFF,TGTGCCATCAGGGGGGCCTTGGGCACTGAAGCTTTCTTT
TRBV15,TRBJ1-2,15,TRBD1,.,CATSSPGDRVEGYTF,TGTGCCACCAGCAGCCCCGGCGACAGGGTAGAGGGCTACACCTTC
TRBV5-6,TRBJ1-1,15,.,.,CASSLFGGENTEAFF,TGTGCCAGCAGCTTGTTTGGGGGGGAGAACACTGAAGCTTTCTTT
TRBV27,TRBJ1-6,12,TRBD1,few,CASTGQGSPLHF,TGTGCCAGCACCGGACAGGGTTCACCCCTCCACTTT